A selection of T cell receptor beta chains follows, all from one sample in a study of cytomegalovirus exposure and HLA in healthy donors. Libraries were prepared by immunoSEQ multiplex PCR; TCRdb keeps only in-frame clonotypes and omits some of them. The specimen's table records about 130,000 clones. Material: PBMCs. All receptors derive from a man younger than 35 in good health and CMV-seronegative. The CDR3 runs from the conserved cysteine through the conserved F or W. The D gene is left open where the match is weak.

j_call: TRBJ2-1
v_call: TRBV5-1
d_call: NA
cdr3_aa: CAILKGNEQFF
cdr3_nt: TGCGCCATACTGAAGGGGAATGAGCAGTTCTTC

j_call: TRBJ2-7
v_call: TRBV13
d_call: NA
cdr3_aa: CASRYTPEGYEQYF
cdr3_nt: TGTGCCAGCAGATACACCCCTGAGGGCTACGAGCAGTACTTC

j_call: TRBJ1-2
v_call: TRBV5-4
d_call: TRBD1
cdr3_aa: CASSPGQLHGYTF
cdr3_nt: TGTGCCAGCAGCCCGGGACAGCTTCATGGCTACACCTTC

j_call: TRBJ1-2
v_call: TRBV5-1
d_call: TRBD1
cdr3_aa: CASRPTGGPNYGYTF
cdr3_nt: TGCGCCAGCAGACCTACAGGGGGGCCTAACTATGGCTACACCTTC

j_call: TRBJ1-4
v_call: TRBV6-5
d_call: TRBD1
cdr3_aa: CASSYGGQGREKLFF
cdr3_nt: TGTGCCAGCAGTTACGGTGGACAGGGTCGAGAAAAACTGTTTTTT

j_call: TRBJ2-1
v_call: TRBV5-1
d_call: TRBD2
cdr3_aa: CASSLLAGGDNEQFF
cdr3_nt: TGCGCCAGCAGCTTACTAGCGGGAGGTGACAATGAGCAGTTCTTC

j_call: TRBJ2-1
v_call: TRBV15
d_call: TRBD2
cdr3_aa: CATRLAGGNNEQFF
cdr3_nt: TGTGCCACCAGGTTGGCGGGAGGTAACAATGAGCAGTTCTTC

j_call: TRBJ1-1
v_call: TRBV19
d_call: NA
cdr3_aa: CASTGWEATEAFF
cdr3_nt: TGTGCCAGTACGGGGTGGGAAGCCACTGAAGCTTTCTTT

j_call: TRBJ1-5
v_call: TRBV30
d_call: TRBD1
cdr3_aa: CAWSPTGYSNQPQHF
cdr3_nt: TGTGCCTGGAGTCCGACAGGGTATAGCAATCAGCCCCAGCATTTT

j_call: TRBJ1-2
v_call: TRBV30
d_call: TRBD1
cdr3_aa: CAWSETGISGYTF
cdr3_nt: TGTGCCTGGAGCGAGACAGGGATCAGTGGCTACACCTTC

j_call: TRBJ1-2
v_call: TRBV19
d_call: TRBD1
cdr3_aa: CASSTWDRWTGYTF
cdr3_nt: TGTGCCAGTAGTACCTGGGACAGATGGACTGGCTACACCTTC

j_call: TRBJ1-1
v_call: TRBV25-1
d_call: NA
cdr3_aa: CASSDSGGRVAFF
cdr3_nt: TGTGCCAGCAGTGACTCTGGGGGCAGAGTAGCTTTCTTT

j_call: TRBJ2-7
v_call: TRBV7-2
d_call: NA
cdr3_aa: CASSLGSLVYEQYF
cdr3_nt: TGTGCCAGCAGCTTAGGGTCACTTGTTTACGAGCAGTACTTC

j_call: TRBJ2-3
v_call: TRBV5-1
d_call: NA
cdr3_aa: CASSRGVDTQYF
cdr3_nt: TGCGCCAGCAGCCGGGGAGTGGATACGCAGTATTTT

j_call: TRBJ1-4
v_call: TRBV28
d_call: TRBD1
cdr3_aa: CAVSVAGGYEKLFF
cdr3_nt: TGTGCCGTCTCCGTGGCAGGGGGGTATGAAAAACTGTTTTTT

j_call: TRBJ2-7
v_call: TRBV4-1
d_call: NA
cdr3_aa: CASSQDRVLSYEQYF
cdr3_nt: TGCGCCAGCAGCCAAGATCGGGTCCTCTCCTACGAGCAGTACTTC

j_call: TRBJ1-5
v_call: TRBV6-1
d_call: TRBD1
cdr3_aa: CASSEKWDRENQPQHF
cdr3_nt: TGTGCCAGCAGTGAAAAATGGGACAGGGAGAATCAGCCCCAGCATTTT

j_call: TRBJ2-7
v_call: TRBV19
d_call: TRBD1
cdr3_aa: CASGTVYEQYF
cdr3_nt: TGTGCCAGTGGGACAGTCTACGAGCAGTACTTC

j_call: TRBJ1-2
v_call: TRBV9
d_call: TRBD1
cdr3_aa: CASSVTGAVYGYTF
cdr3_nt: TGTGCCAGCAGCGTAACAGGGGCGGTCTATGGCTACACCTTC

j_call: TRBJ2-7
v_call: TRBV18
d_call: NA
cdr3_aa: CASSPWGASSYEQYF
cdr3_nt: TGTGCCAGCTCACCGTGGGGAGCCTCCTCCTACGAGCAGTACTTC

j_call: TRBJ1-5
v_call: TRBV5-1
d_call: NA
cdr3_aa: CASSLGGSGNQPQHF
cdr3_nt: TGCGCCAGCAGCTTGGGGGGCTCTGGCAATCAGCCCCAGCATTTT

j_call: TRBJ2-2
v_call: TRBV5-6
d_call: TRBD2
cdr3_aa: CASSSSGSLAGELFF
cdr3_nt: TGTGCCAGCAGCTCTAGCGGGAGTTTAGCCGGGGAGCTGTTTTTT

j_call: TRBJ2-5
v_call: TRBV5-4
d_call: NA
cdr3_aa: CASSLADSQETQYF
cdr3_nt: TGTGCCAGCAGCTTGGCGGACAGCCAAGAGACCCAGTACTTC

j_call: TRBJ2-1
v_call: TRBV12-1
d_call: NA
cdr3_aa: CASSFTHRGGYNEQFF
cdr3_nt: TGTGCCAGCAGCTTTACCCACAGGGGAGGTTACAATGAGCAGTTCTTC

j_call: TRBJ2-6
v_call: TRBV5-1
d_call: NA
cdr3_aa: CASSPGADGANVLTF
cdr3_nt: TGCGCCAGCAGCCCAGGGGCTGACGGGGCCAACGTCCTGACTTTC

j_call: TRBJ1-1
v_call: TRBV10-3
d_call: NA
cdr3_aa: CAITDNQRGTEAFF
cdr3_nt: TGTGCCATCACAGATAACCAAAGAGGCACTGAAGCTTTCTTT

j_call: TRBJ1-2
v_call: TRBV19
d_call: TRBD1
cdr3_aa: CASSIVTGQGYGYTF
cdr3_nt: TGTGCCAGTAGTATAGTCACGGGACAGGGCTATGGCTACACCTTC

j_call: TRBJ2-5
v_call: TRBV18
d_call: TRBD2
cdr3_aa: CASSPLAGGETQYF
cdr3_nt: TGTGCCAGCTCACCCTTAGCGGGAGGGGAGACCCAGTACTTC

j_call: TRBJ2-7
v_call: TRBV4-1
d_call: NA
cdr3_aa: CASSQDRAYEQYF
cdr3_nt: TGCGCCAGCAGCCAAGACAGGGCCTACGAGCAGTACTTC